This record covers a single T cell receptor beta chain. This sample was taken from a study of blood T cell repertoires in COVID-19. Study at large: The United States, Italy and Spain supplied acute and convalescent COVID-19 samples. In each case, the material was cDNA or gDNA derived from T cells, B-cell-depleted T cells, or PBMCs.

V lost 1 base and J lost 5; bases outside the gene matches: 21. Germline V gene lookup returns CDR1 LGHNA and CDR2 YSLEER. The CDR3 loop spans 20 amino acids. Under the authors' procedure: Amplifying reference gene primers gave estimates of nucleated cell counts. TCRdb's copy holds only in-frame clones and misses some; the assay was immunoSEQ multiplex PCR. The D gene and trimming were derived from the DNA, and the V and J assignments and clone size from that table. The sample shows roughly 200,000 clones, roughly 90% of them seen only once. Sequenced material: PBMCs or T cells enriched from blood (not recorded which). This receptor was identified in a man younger than 30 with acute COVID-19. J is TRBJ2-5 and V is TRBV4-3; 8 nucleotides agree with TRBD1. CDR3 amino acids: CASSQVGLGPESQGAETQYF. In DNA, the CDR3 is TGCGCCAGCAGCCAAGTTGGCCTCGGGCCGGAGTCGCAGGGGGCCGAGACCCAGTACTTC.